A single sample is the source of the 11 T cell receptor beta chains below, sequenced in a study of T cells in Graves' hyperthyroidism and ophthalmopathy. Amplification of TCR beta CDR3 regions was performed using RNA transcripts as template. A set of HTBI primers served as the primers for a first-round RT-PCR of the TCR CDR3. TCRdb re-derived calls from the multiplex PCR reads in MiXCR, one entry per CDR3 protein. The top ten hold under 20% of the sample, which has 400,000 to 550,000 distinct CDR3 sequences, 14% seen once. What was sequenced was blood. Receptors were obtained from a woman between 18 and 30 years old with Graves' hyperthyroidism.

Many counts were recorded for this clonotype. The V gene is TRBV29-1, the J gene TRBJ2-1; the match to TRBD2 covers 11 bases. Germline CDR1 is SQVTM and CDR2 is ANQGSEA. V was pared by 5 bases and J by 4 bases, with 10 bases of the junction left unmatched. This CDR3 spans 16 amino acids. CDR3 DNA sequence: TGCAGCGTTCATACTAGCGGGAGAGGAATTTACAATGAGCAGTTCTTC. Protein: CSVHTSGRGIYNEQFF.

This clonotype was observed a few times. The V gene is TRBV6-1, the J gene TRBJ2-7, with D perhaps TRBD1 (5 bases). V was clipped by 5 bases and J by 0 bases, with 8 bases between them. CDR1 is MNHNS, CDR2 SASEGT, per germline. This CDR3 comprises 13 residues. In DNA, the CDR3 is TGTGCCAGCAGTAGACAGTCCTCCTACGAGCAGTACGTC. Encoded protein: CASSRQSSYEQYV.

The chain has TRBV5-1 and TRBJ1-1, with D possibly matching TRBD1 (5 bases). Germline CDR1 reads SGHRS; CDR2 reads YFSETQ. The length of the CDR3 is 13 residues. Trimming removed 5 bases at V and 5 bases at J, with 13 bases between. The CDR3 reads CASRRDGGTEAFF. CDR3 in DNA: TGCGCCAGCAGAAGGGATGGGGGAACTGAAGCTTTCTTT.

The chain links TRBV14 to TRBJ2-3, with D maybe TRBD2 (5 bases). The CDR3 length is 13 residues. Trimming took 4 bases from V and 11 from J, leaving 16 bases between them. Germline V gene sequence: CDR1 SGHDN, CDR2 FVKESK. CDR3 residues: CASSPFREFRQYF. The CDR3 DNA is TGTGCCAGCAGCCCCTTCCGGGAATTCAGGCAGTATTTT.

At least ten counts were recorded for this clonotype. The rearrangement links TRBV30 to TRBJ1-1; D gene unclear. This CDR3 is built from 13 residues. V was clipped by 7 bases and J by 2 bases, with 14 bases between them. Germline CDR1 reads GTSNPN; CDR2 reads SVGIG (reference sequence). CDR3 loop: CASEAVSNTEAFF. CDR3 coding DNA: TGTGCCTCGGAGGCCGTTTCTAACACTGAAGCTTTCTTT.

Note on this clonotype: At one end, the junction sequence differs from germline, possibly due to a read error. The chain recombines TRBV2 with TRBJ2-2, with a weak D call TRBD1 (6 bases). Per germline, CDR1 SNHLY and CDR2 FYNNEI. The CDR3 spans 15 residues. CDR3 in DNA: TGTGCCAGCAGTGAACAGGGGACGAACACCGGGGAGCCGTTTTTT. It specifies CASSEQGTNTGEPFF.

This clonotype was seen at least ten times. The chain links TRBV24-1 to TRBJ2-1, with 9 nucleotides matching TRBD2. Germline CDR1 and CDR2: KGHDR and SFDVKD. V gave up 9 bases and J gave up 6 bases; unmatched junction bases: 5. The CDR3 totals 13 residues. The CDR3 coding sequence is TGTGCCACCGGGCGGGAGGGCTCCAATGAGCAGTTCTTC. Its protein is CATGREGSNEQFF.

This clonotype was detected ten times or more. The chain is built from TRBV20-1 and TRBJ1-4; 10 bases fit TRBD1. With V trimmed by 5 bases and J by 5 bases, 5 bases remained unmatched. CDR3 size: 14 residues. Germline CDR1 and CDR2: DFQATT and SNEGSKA (reference sequence). This CDR3 reads CSAHSGQGNEKLFF. As DNA, the CDR3 is TGCAGTGCTCATTCGGGACAGGGGAATGAAAAACTGTTTTTT.

The sample holds many counts of this clonotype. This chain connects TRBV11-3 to TRBJ2-2; the D is unclear. This CDR3 comprises 16 residues. V gave up 2 bases and J gave up 2 bases, with 12 bases separating them. The germline CDR1 and CDR2 sequences are SGHNT and YENEEA. The CDR3, as DNA: TGTGCCAGCAGCTTATTTGGCGACATCAACACCGGGGAGCTGTTTTTT. Its protein product is CASSLFGDINTGELFF.

This clonotype was observed a handful of times. This chain connects TRBV15 to TRBJ2-7; 14 bases fit TRBD2. Looked up from germline, CDR1 is LNHNV and CDR2 is YYDKDF (reference sequence). The CDR3 is 17 amino acids. V shed 0 bases, J shed 4 bases, and the junction held 5 bases outside the gene matches. CDR3 sequence reads: CATSRETSGRARYEQYF. CDR3 DNA: TGTGCCACCAGCAGAGAGACTAGCGGGAGGGCCCGGTACGAGCAGTACTTC.

Many counts were recorded for this clonotype. The chain combines TRBV19 with TRBJ2-5, with 7 bases aligning to TRBD1. This CDR3 is built from 16 residues. Germline CDR1 LNHDA, CDR2 SQIVND (reference sequence). Trimming cost V 7 bases and J 1 base; bases outside gene matches: 12. CDR3 loop: CASTPRPGGVQETQYF. DNA for the CDR3: TGTGCCAGTACCCCCCGGCCAGGGGGAGTCCAAGAGACCCAGTACTTC.